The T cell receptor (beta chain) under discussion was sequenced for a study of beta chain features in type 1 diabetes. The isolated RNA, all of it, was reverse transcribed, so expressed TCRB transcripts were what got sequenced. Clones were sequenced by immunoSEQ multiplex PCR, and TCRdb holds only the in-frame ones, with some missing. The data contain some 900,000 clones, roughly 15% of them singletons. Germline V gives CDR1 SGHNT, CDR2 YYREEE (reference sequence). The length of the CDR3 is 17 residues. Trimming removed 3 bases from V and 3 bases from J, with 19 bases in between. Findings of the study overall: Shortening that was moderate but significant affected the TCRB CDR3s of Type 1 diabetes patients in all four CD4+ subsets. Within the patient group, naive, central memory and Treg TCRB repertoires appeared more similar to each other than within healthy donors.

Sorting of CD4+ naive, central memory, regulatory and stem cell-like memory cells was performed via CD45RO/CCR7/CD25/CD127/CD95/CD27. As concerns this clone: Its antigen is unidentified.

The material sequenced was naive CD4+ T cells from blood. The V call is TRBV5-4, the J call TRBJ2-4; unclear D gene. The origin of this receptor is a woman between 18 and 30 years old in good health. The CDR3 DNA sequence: TGTGCCAGCAGCTCCTGGGTTGCCGCAGACGACAAAAACATTCAGTACTTC. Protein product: CASSSWVAADDKNIQYF.